This passage covers 3 T cell receptor beta chains from one sample sequenced in a study of blood T cell repertoires in COVID-19. Generated by immunoSEQ multiplex PCR, the TCRdb table keeps only in-frame clones and is missing some. The profile shows 140,000 or so clones, about 80% of them singletons. The sequenced material came from peripheral blood. The receptors here all came from a human donor in a cohort sampled during active COVID-19.

The rearrangement joins TRBV2 to TRBJ2-7; 10 bases agree with TRBD1. V shed 6 bases, J shed 7 bases, and the junction held 9 bases outside the gene matches. CDR3 length: 14 amino acids. Germline loops: CDR1 SNHLY, CDR2 FYNNEI. CDR3 nucleotide sequence: TGTGCCAGCAGCTCGACAGGGGGCACGGAGGAGCAGTACTTC. This gives the protein CASSSTGGTEEQYF.

The chain has TRBV10-3 and TRBJ2-7, with TRBD1 matching over 7 bases. J was trimmed by 2 bases and V by 5 bases; bases with no gene match: 12. The CDR3 contains 16 residues. Per the germline V gene, CDR1 is ENHRY and CDR2 is SYGVKD. CDR3 bases: TGTGCCATCAGTATCACCGTCGGGCAGGGGGCCTACGAGCAGTACTTC. It specifies CAISITVGQGAYEQYF.

V and J are TRBV28 and TRBJ2-3, with D perhaps matching TRBD2 (5 bases). Trimming removed 6 bases at V and 4 bases at J, with 14 bases between. The CDR3 loop spans 14 amino acids. Looked up from germline, CDR1 is MDHEN and CDR2 is SYDVKM. This CDR3 reads CASRLSGSADTQYF. The CDR3 DNA is TGTGCCAGCAGACTCTCGGGGTCCGCAGATACGCAGTATTTT.